This TCR beta chain was retrieved from a study of blood T cell repertoires in COVID-19. Only in-frame clones appear in the TCRdb table, and some are missing; sequencing was by immunoSEQ multiplex PCR. The table records 140,000 to 150,000 clones, roughly three quarters of them present only once. The age range of participants was about 18 to 90 years, with residence in about two dozen US areas. What the recovered Cohort 3 donors had was two negative PCRs, clearance, or symptom resolution. The TCR comes from a woman aged 45-65 years who had recovered from COVID-19. Sequenced: PBMCs or T cells enriched from blood (not recorded which).

CDR3 in DNA: TGTGCCAGCAGTTTATACGGGGTGCAGGAAGCTTTCTTT. Its protein product is CASSLYGVQEAFF. The genes are TRBV28 and TRBJ1-1; D unresolved. Per germline, CDR1 MDHEN and CDR2 SYDVKM. Trimming removed 1 base from V and 8 bases from J, with 11 bases in between. The CDR3 runs to 13 residues.